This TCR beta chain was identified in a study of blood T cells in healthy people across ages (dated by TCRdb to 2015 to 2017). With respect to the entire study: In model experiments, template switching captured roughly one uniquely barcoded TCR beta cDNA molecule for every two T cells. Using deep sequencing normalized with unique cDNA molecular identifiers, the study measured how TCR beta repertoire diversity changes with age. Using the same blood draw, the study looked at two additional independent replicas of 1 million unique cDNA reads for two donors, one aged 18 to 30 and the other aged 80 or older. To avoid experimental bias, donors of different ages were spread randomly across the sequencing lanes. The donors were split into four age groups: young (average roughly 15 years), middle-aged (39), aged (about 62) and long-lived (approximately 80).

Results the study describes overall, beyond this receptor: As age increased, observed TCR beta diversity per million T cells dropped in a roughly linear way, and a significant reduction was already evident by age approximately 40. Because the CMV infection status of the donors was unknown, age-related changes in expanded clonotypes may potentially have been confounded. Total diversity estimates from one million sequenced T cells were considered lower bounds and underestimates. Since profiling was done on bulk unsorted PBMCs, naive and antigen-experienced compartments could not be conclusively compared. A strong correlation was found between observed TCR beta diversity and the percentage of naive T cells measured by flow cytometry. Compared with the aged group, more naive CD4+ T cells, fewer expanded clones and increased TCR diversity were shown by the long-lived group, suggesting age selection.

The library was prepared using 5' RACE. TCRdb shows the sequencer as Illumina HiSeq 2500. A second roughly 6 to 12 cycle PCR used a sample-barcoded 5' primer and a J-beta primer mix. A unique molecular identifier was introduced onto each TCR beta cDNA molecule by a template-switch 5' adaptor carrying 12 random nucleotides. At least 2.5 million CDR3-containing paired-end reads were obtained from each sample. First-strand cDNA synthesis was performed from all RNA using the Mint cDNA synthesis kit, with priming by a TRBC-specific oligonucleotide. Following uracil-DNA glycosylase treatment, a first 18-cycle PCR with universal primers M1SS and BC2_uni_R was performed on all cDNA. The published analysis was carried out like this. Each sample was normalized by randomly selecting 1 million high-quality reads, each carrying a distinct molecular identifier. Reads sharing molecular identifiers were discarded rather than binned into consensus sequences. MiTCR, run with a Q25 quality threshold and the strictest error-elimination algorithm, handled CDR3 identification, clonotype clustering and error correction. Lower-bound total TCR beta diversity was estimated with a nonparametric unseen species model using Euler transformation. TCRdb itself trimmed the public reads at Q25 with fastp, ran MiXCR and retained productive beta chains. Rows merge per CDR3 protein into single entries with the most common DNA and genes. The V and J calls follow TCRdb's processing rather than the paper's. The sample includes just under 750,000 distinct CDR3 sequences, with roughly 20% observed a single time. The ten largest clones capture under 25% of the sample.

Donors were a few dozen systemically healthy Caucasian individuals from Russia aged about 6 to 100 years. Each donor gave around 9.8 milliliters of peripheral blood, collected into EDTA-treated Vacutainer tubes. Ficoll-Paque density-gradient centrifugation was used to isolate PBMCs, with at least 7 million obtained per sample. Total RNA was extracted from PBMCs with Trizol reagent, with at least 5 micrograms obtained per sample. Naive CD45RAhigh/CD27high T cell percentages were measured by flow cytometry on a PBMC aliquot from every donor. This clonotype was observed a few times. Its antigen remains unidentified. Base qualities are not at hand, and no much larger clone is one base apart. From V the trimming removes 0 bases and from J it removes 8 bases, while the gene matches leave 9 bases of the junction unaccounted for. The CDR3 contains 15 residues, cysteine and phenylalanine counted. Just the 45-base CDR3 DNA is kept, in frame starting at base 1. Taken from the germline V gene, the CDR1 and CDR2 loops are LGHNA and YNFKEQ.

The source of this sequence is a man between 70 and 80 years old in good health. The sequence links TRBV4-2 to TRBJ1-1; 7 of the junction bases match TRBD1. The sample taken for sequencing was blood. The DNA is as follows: TGTGCCAGCAGCCAAGATCCGACAGGGTTCACCGAAGCTTTCTTT. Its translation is CASSQDPTGFTEAFF.